The clone carrying this TCR beta chain was detected only a few times. Looked up from germline, CDR1 is MNHEY and CDR2 is SMNVEV (reference sequence). With V trimmed by 5 bases and J by 8 bases, 5 bases remained unmatched. The CDR3 is 12 amino acids. These data belong to a study of T cell responses to AZD1222 COVID-19 vaccine. Method: immunoSEQ multiplex PCR; TCRdb's copy keeps in-frame clones and lacks some. The sample has over 55,000 clones; approximately 83% are singletons. V usage is TRBV27 and J usage is TRBJ1-2; 7 nucleotides line up with TRBD1. This sample comprised peripheral blood, obtained 28 days after the second AZD1222 dose. The TCR was taken from an adult who received the AZD1222 COVID-19 vaccine. In DNA form, the CDR3 reads TGTGCCAGCAGTGGTAGGGACAGCGGCTACACCTTC. This gives the protein CASSGRDSGYTF.